What follows describes a single T cell receptor beta chain. Its specificity is unknown. These data originate in a study of shared clonotypes between healthy human individuals. The study's findings and limits: Tissue TCR repertoires likely differ from these blood-only repertoires. Generation probabilities were higher for clonotypes shared across all four sorted-subset donors than for unshared ones. Rarefaction gave evidence that sorted-subset sequencing remained incomplete despite large depth.

The run depth of the assay was deep. Assay used: immunoSEQ multiplex PCR; TCRdb lists only in-frame clones, some missing. The data show 2.5 million or so clones, around nine tenths seen once. The TCR sequence derives from a man younger than 30 in good health. What was sequenced was naive CD4+ T cells sorted from blood. Subset of the sample: CD45RA+ positively selected.

The CDR3, as DNA: TGTGCCAGCACCATGACCGGCAGGGGAGAGCAGCCCCAGCATTTT. It codes for CASTMTGRGEQPQHF. The gene calls are TRBV2 and TRBJ1-5, with D possibly being TRBD1 (6 bases). Germline lookup yields CDR1 SNHLY and CDR2 FYNNEI. The CDR3 is 15 amino acids. V lost 7 bases to trimming and J lost 7 bases, with 20 bases between them.